The 21 T cell receptor beta chains presented below share a single source sample, sequenced in a study of response to subunit inactivated influenza vaccine. TCRdb reprocessed the RT-PCR reads with MiXCR, giving one entry per CDR3 protein. The data show roughly 620,000 distinct CDR3 sequences, roughly 10% seen once. Separately, the same data were catalogued under a study of T cells expressing NK-cell markers. That investigation notes: A 5'RACE template switching approach incorporating UMIs was used to make TCR beta cDNA.

The source material was PBMCs from blood, sampled on the day of vaccination. These receptors were obtained from a man aged 45-65 years who received an inactivated influenza vaccine.

This clonotype was seen a few times. J is TRBJ2-7 and V is TRBV7-2; D perhaps matches TRBD1 (6 bases). V lost 3 bases and J 2 bases, leaving 17 bases between the germline ends. CDR1 and CDR2 (germline): SGHTA, FQGNSA. There are 16 residues in the CDR3. CDR3 sequence: CASSFTWGRGAYEQYF. The CDR3 DNA is TGTGCCAGCAGCTTTACTTGGGGCAGGGGAGCCTACGAGCAGTACTTC.

This chain joins TRBV5-1 and TRBJ1-1; 10 positions match TRBD1. After removal of 7 bases from V and 4 bases from J, the junction contained 7 bases not matched to a gene. The CDR3 has 14 amino acids. Germline lookup yields CDR1 SGHRS and CDR2 YFSETQ. The CDR3 region has the DNA TGCGCCAGCGGGGACAGGGGATCGGGCACTGAAGCTTTCTTT. It yields the protein CASGDRGSGTEAFF.

This chain joins TRBV9 and TRBJ2-1; D is possibly TRBD1 (5 bases). Germline CDR1 SGDLS, CDR2 YYNGEE. V was pared by 0 bases and J by 0 bases, with 13 bases between. The CDR3 runs 17 residues. For the CDR3, the DNA is TGTGCCAGCAGCGTAGAGGGGCTCCCAAGCTCCTACAATGAGCAGTTCTTC. This translates into CASSVEGLPSSYNEQFF.

The chain links TRBV10-2 to TRBJ1-1; D is perhaps TRBD1 (6 bases). CDR1 is WSHSY, CDR2 SAAADI, per germline. The CDR3 contains 13 residues. V dropped 0 bases and J dropped 4 bases, with 6 bases sitting between them. Here the CDR3 reads CASSESRGTEAFF. The CDR3 region has the DNA TGCGCCAGCAGTGAGTCCAGGGGCACTGAAGCTTTCTTT.

This clonotype was counted between two and nine times. The chain carries TRBV10-3 and TRBJ2-2; unclear D gene. Germline V CDR1 and CDR2: ENHRY, SYGVKD. V lost 6 bases and J lost 6, with 11 bases in between. The CDR3 has 13 residues. CDR3 in amino acids: CAIRAPVPGELFF. The DNA of the CDR3 is TGTGCCATCAGGGCCCCGGTCCCCGGGGAGCTGTTTTTT.

This clonotype was counted a single time. CDR3 protein: CASSPLGGDSSNQPQHF. The CDR3 region has the DNA TGTGCCAGCAGCCCTCTTGGGGGGGACTCCAGCAATCAGCCCCAGCATTTT. This chain joins TRBV5-5 and TRBJ1-5; the D gene is possibly TRBD1 (5 bases). The CDR3 runs 17 residues. CDR1 SGHKS and CDR2 YYEKEE come from the germline V gene (reference sequence). With 4 bases removed from V and 1 base from J, the gap between germline ends came to 18 bases.

This clonotype was detected once. One end of the junction varies from germline; a read error may be responsible. V usage is TRBV12-3 or TRBV12-4 and J usage is TRBJ1-1; TRBD1 is a possible D gene (5 bases). This CDR3 is 14 amino acids long. The CDR3 reads CACSYLGGNTEAFF. CDR3 coding DNA: TGTGCCTGCAGTTACCTGGGGGGGAACACTGAAGCTTTCTTT.

This clonotype was seen more than once but under ten times. The V call is TRBV19, the J call TRBJ2-5, with TRBD1 identical over 7 bases. V shed 5 bases, J shed 2 bases, and the junction held 8 bases outside the gene matches. Germline-derived CDR1 and CDR2 are LNHDA and SQIVND (reference sequence). The CDR3 has 15 amino acids. CDR3 coding DNA: TGTGCCAGTAGTCACCGGGACAGCTTACAAGAGACCCAGTACTTC. Translation gives CASSHRDSLQETQYF.

The rearrangement joins TRBV20-1 to TRBJ1-1, with D possibly TRBD1 on 6 matching bases. The germline CDR1 and CDR2 sequences are DFQATT and SNEGSKA (reference sequence). The V gene lost 4 bases and the J gene lost 3 bases, with 15 bases spanning the gap. The CDR3 extends over 14 amino acids. This CDR3 is CSAITGTFHTEAFF. The CDR3 DNA reads TGCAGTGCTATTACCGGGACATTTCACACTGAAGCTTTCTTT.

This clonotype was seen a few times. The gene calls are TRBV28 and TRBJ1-6; 7 bases map to TRBD1. V lost 7 bases and J lost 3; bases outside the gene matches: 9. In germline, CDR1 is MDHEN, CDR2 SYDVKM. This CDR3 contains 16 residues. Here the CDR3 DNA reads TGTGCCAGCATCCTTCACCCAGGGGGCTATAATTCACCCCTCCACTTT. It codes for CASILHPGGYNSPLHF.

This clonotype was found many times. J is TRBJ2-3 and V is TRBV9; 10 bases map to TRBD2. Germline-derived CDR1 and CDR2 are SGDLS and YYNGEE. V was clipped by 4 bases and J by 1 base; unmatched bases: 12. This CDR3 region has 18 residues. The CDR3 DNA is TGTGCCAGCAGCAACGGACTAGCGGAAGCCTACCGCACAGATACGCAGTATTTT. Its protein is CASSNGLAEAYRTDTQYF.

In regard to this clonotype: An end of the junction differs from the germline gene, which may be a read error. The chain links TRBV7-7 to TRBJ2-5, with a tentative D call TRBD2 (6 bases). Germline-derived CDR1 and CDR2 are SSHAT and FNYEAQ (reference sequence). The CDR3 runs to 15 residues. The CDR3 is CASSLAGSGQETQYF. In nucleotides, the CDR3 is TGTGCTAGCAGCTTAGCAGGGAGCGGGCAAGAGACCCAGTACTTC. Looking up the rest from reference TRBV7-7 and TRBJ2-5 gives the full variable domain: GAGVSQSPRYKVTKRGQDVTLRCDPISSHATLYWYQQALGQGPEFLTYFNYEAQPDKSGLPSDRFSAERPEGSISTLTIQRTEQRDSAMYRCASSLAGSGQETQYFGPGTRLLVL.

This clonotype appeared many times. This sequence joins TRBV4-3 and TRBJ1-4; maybe TRBD1 (5 bases). Trimming took off 4 bases at V and 6 bases at J, with 9 bases between the two ends. The CDR3 runs 13 residues. Germline CDR1 is LGHNA and CDR2 is YSLEER. For the CDR3, the DNA is TGCGCCAGCAGCCCGGAACAGGATGAAAAACTGTTTTTT. This codes for CASSPEQDEKLFF.

V is TRBV5-1 and J is TRBJ2-1; perhaps D is TRBD1 or TRBD2 (5 bases each). V was shortened by 4 bases and J by 7 bases, with 15 bases between the two germline ends. The CDR3 runs 14 residues. From germline, CDR1 is SGHRS and CDR2 YFSETQ. CDR3 residues: CASSTQGPGNEQFF. CDR3 in DNA: TGCGCCAGCAGCACCCAGGGACCGGGGAATGAGCAGTTCTTC.

This clonotype appeared many times. The chain is built from TRBV20-1 and TRBJ1-5; the D is unclear. Germline CDR1 and CDR2: DFQATT and SNEGSKA (reference sequence). The CDR3 contains 16 residues. Trimming took off 1 base at V and 3 bases at J, with 16 bases between the two ends. The DNA for the CDR3 is TGCAGTGCTAGAGGCATAGTGTACAGTTACAATCAGCCCCAGCATTTT. This encodes CSARGIVYSYNQPQHF.

This clonotype was observed a few times. The J gene is TRBJ2-3, the V gene TRBV6-1, with 7 bases that match TRBD1. This CDR3 has 15 amino acids. Germline V gene lookup returns CDR1 MNHNS and CDR2 SASEGT. The junction had 9 bases not matched to a gene; V was cut back by 6 bases and J by 3 bases. CDR3 bases: TGTGCCAGCAGACGACAGGGTGATCGGACAGATACGCAGTATTTT. Its translation is CASRRQGDRTDTQYF.

This clonotype showed up just a few times. This chain uses TRBV3-1 with TRBJ1-6, with D possibly TRBD1 on 6 matching bases. Per germline, CDR1 LGHDT and CDR2 YNNKEL (reference sequence). This CDR3 contains 17 residues. V gave up 0 bases and J gave up 9 bases, with 18 bases separating them. This CDR3 reads CASSQDLVGGARSPLHF. CDR3 nucleotide sequence: TGTGCCAGCAGCCAAGATCTTGTGGGGGGGGCGCGTTCACCCCTCCACTTT.

The chain carries TRBV4-1 and TRBJ2-7, with D unclear. The CDR3 is 14 residues long. V lost 0 bases and J lost 1, with 7 bases in between. CDR1 is MGHRA, CDR2 YSYEKL, per germline. The CDR3 is CASSQDSKSYEQYF. CDR3 nucleotide sequence: TGCGCCAGCAGCCAAGATTCGAAGTCCTACGAGCAGTACTTC.

The chain has TRBV7-2 and TRBJ2-2, with D possibly TRBD1 on 5 matching bases. This CDR3 spans 14 amino acids. V dropped 5 bases and J dropped 4 bases, with 11 bases sitting between them. The germline gives CDR1 SGHTA, CDR2 FQGNSA. The CDR3 bases are TGTGCCAGCAGCGGGATCCAGGGCACCGGGGAGCTGTTTTTT. It translates to CASSGIQGTGELFF.

This clonotype was seen a handful of times. The rearrangement uses TRBV29-1 and TRBJ2-7, with D hard to call. V was trimmed by 3 bases and J by 3 bases, leaving 9 bases between them. CDR3 length: 12 residues. In germline, CDR1 is SQVTM, CDR2 ANQGSEA. Here the CDR3 reads CSVEGRNYEQYF. The CDR3, as DNA: TGCAGCGTTGAGGGCAGAAACTACGAGCAGTACTTC.

CDR3 nucleotides: TGTGCCAGCAGTGTAGGCCGGGAAATCCAAGAGACCCAGTACTTC. Residues: CASSVGREIQETQYF. V and J are TRBV2 and TRBJ2-5, with D tentatively TRBD2 (5 bases). Germline V gene data show CDR1 as SNHLY and CDR2 as FYNNEI. The V end lost 4 bases, the J end lost 1 base, and 13 bases lay between the germline ends. This CDR3 contains 15 residues.